Listed below are T cell receptor beta chains from one sample, sequenced in a study of a mutant IDH1 vaccine in newly diagnosed glioma. Their recognized antigens are unknown. Method: immunoSEQ multiplex PCR; TCRdb's copy keeps in-frame clones and lacks some. The sample records over 30,000 clones, about 87% being singletons. This specimen consisted of PBMCs, obtained from a glioma patient whose treatment included an IDH1 peptide vaccine. Receptor source: a woman in her twenties or thirties with glioma. The CDR3 runs from the conserved cysteine through the conserved F or W. D genes are given only for firm matches. Size is omitted from some rows. Given values are once, few, many or a class for expanded clones.

>TRBV5-1|TRBJ1-2|NA|NA
CASSLWDPSGYTF
TGCGCCAGCAGCTTGTGGGATCCCTCTGGCTACACCTTC
>TRBV2|TRBJ2-1|TRBD2|NA
CASSRMGGSYNEQFF
TGTGCCAGCAGTCGAATGGGGGGGTCCTACAATGAGCAGTTCTTC
>TRBV5-1|TRBJ1-1|NA|NA
CASGKDSEAFF
TGCGCCAGCGGGAAGGACTCTGAAGCTTTCTTT
>TRBV7-2|TRBJ2-7|TRBD1|NA
CASSNRDRPYEQYF
TGTGCCAGCAGCAACCGGGACAGGCCTTACGAGCAGTACTTC
>TRBV7-2|TRBJ1-2|TRBD1|NA
CASSLEQGAGRYGYTF
TGTGCCAGCAGCTTAGAGCAGGGGGCCGGAAGATATGGCTACACCTTC
>TRBV6-4|TRBJ1-2|NA|NA
CASSDQGQPNGYTF
TGTGCCAGCAGTGACCAAGGGCAGCCAAATGGCTACACCTTC
>TRBV6-5|TRBJ1-6|NA|NA
CASSYMAGNSPLHF
TGTGCCAGCAGTTACATGGCAGGGAATTCACCCCTCCACTTT
>TRBV7-8|TRBJ2-4|NA|NA
CASSAGTPIQYF
TGTGCCAGCAGCGCCGGGACACCCATTCAGTACTTC
>TRBV19|TRBJ2-6|NA|NA
CASSMNGANVLTF
TGTGCCAGTAGTATGAACGGGGCCAACGTCCTGACTTTC
>TRBV7-2|TRBJ1-4|NA|NA
CASSLTATNEKLFF
TGTGCCAGCAGCTTAACCGCAACTAATGAAAAACTGTTTTTT
>TRBV7-9|TRBJ1-4|TRBD1|NA
CASSLGQTIATNEKLFF
TGTGCCAGCAGCCTGGGACAGACTATTGCAACTAATGAAAAACTGTTTTTT
>TRBV5-1|TRBJ2-5|NA|NA
CASSPQSYQETQYF
TGCGCCAGCAGCCCCCAATCGTACCAAGAGACCCAGTACTTC
>TRBV6-1|TRBJ2-5|NA|NA
CASSQAKGGRETQYF
TGTGCCAGCAGTCAAGCTAAAGGGGGGCGGGAGACCCAGTACTTC
>TRBV5-1|TRBJ1-1|NA|few
CASSLPRVSTEAFF
TGCGCCAGCAGCTTGCCCAGGGTGAGCACTGAAGCTTTCTTT
>TRBV5-8|TRBJ1-1|TRBD1|NA
CASSFTGGWTEAFF
TGTGCCAGCAGCTTCACAGGGGGCTGGACTGAAGCTTTCTTT
>TRBV6-5|TRBJ2-1|NA|once
CASSYSGSWTDAMQFF
TGTGCCAGCAGTTACTCAGGATCCTGGACGGACGCAATGCAGTTCTTC
>TRBV6-5|TRBJ1-4|NA|NA
CASSSVWGAEKLFF
TGTGCCAGCAGTTCCGTATGGGGGGCGGAAAAACTGTTTTTT
>TRBV5-4|TRBJ1-2|TRBD1|NA
CASSRQGAGYGYTF
TGTGCCAGCAGCCGACAGGGGGCTGGCTATGGCTACACCTTC
>TRBV5-4|TRBJ2-2|NA|NA
CASSLGVPTGELFF
TGTGCCAGCAGCTTGGGGGTTCCCACCGGGGAGCTGTTTTTT
>TRBV30|TRBJ2-3|TRBD2|NA
CAWISIELAGFLLTDTQYF
TGTGCCTGGATCTCCATCGAACTAGCGGGGTTCCTCCTCACAGATACGCAGTATTTT
>TRBV5-1|TRBJ2-3|TRBD2|NA
CASSLSSGRATDTQYF
TGCGCCAGCAGCCTTTCTAGCGGGCGGGCCACAGATACGCAGTATTTT
>TRBV18|TRBJ1-5|TRBD1|NA
CASSPDRDQPQHF
TGTGCCAGCTCACCCGACAGGGATCAGCCCCAGCATTTT
>TRBV10-3|TRBJ1-5|NA|NA
CAISELLVAGSGQPQHF
TGTGCCATCAGTGAGTTGTTGGTGGCAGGGAGCGGACAGCCCCAGCATTTT
>TRBV5-1|TRBJ1-1|NA|NA
CASSPGQTNTEAFF
TGCGCCAGCAGCCCCGGACAGACCAACACTGAAGCTTTCTTT
>TRBV7-9|TRBJ1-6|TRBD1|NA
CASSPDAGGGSPLHF
TGTGCCAGCAGCCCTGATGCAGGGGGCGGATCACCCCTCCACTTT
>TRBV29-1|TRBJ1-1|NA|NA
CSVESATEAFF
TGCAGCGTTGAGTCAGCCACTGAAGCTTTCTTT
>TRBV27|TRBJ1-5|NA|once
CASSWAWGSNQPQHF
TGTGCCAGCAGTTGGGCCTGGGGTAGCAATCAGCCCCAGCATTTT
>TRBV19|TRBJ2-7|NA|NA
CASSPRAAYEQYF
TGTGCCAGTAGTCCCCGGGCGGCATACGAGCAGTACTTC
>TRBV5-6|TRBJ1-2|NA|NA
CASSLRDGYTF
TGTGCCAGCAGCTTAAGGGATGGCTACACCTTC
>TRBV19|TRBJ1-5|NA|few
CASSPSGTGFQPQHF
TGTGCCAGTAGTCCGTCCGGGACGGGCTTTCAGCCCCAGCATTTT
>TRBV19|TRBJ2-5|TRBD2|NA
CASSPSSGGAWETQYF
TGTGCCAGTAGTCCCTCTAGCGGGGGGGCGTGGGAGACCCAGTACTTC
>TRBV2|TRBJ1-5|NA|once
CASRPTGIWNQPQHF
TGTGCCAGCAGACCCACAGGGATCTGGAATCAGCCCCAGCATTTT
>TRBV7-2|TRBJ1-2|NA|medium-sized
CASSLERSYGYTF
TGTGCCAGCAGCTTAGAACGGAGCTATGGCTACACCTTC
>TRBV6-4|TRBJ1-2|NA|few
CANPGGYNYGYTF
TGTGCCAACCCCGGAGGGTATAACTATGGCTACACCTTC
>TRBV4-1|TRBJ2-1|NA|NA
CASRGIRKNYNEQFF
TGCGCCAGCAGGGGGATAAGAAAAAACTACAATGAGCAGTTCTTC
>TRBV19|TRBJ1-1|NA|NA
CASSITGTENTEAFF
TGTGCCAGTAGTATCACCGGGACGGAGAACACTGAAGCTTTCTTT
>TRBV11-2|TRBJ2-7|TRBD1|NA
CASSQRQGRWSEQYF
TGTGCCAGCAGCCAACGACAGGGAAGGTGGAGCGAGCAGTACTTC
>TRBV5-6|TRBJ1-2|NA|NA
CASSYTGGGGYTF
TGTGCCAGCAGCTACACAGGCGGCGGGGGCTACACCTTC
>TRBV19|TRBJ2-1|TRBD1|once
CASSTPRTGGGDEQFF
TGTGCCAGTAGTACCCCCCGGACAGGGGGCGGGGATGAGCAGTTCTTC
>TRBV4-2|TRBJ1-4|TRBD1|NA
CASSQDGGDRDNEKLFF
TGTGCCAGCAGCCAAGATGGGGGGGACAGGGATAATGAAAAACTGTTTTTT